The 31 T cell receptor beta chains presented below share a single source sample, sequenced in a study of T cell responses to AZD1222 COVID-19 vaccine. Sequencing was performed with immunoSEQ multiplex PCR; in TCRdb, only in-frame clones are kept and a portion is missing. In the table there are 90,000 to 120,000 clones, over 85% of which are singletons. The material was peripheral blood, obtained on day 0 of AZD1222 vaccination. These receptors were collected from an adult in good health.

The chain employs TRBV7-9 and TRBJ2-1; D is uncertain. Germline V lookup: CDR1 SEHNR, CDR2 FQNEAQ (reference sequence). This CDR3 spans 15 amino acids. Deletions cut 1 base from V and 0 bases from J, with 7 bases between. CDR3 sequence (DNA): TGTGCCAGCAGCTTAGGAGAGAGCTCCTACAATGAGCAGTTCTTC. It yields the protein CASSLGESSYNEQFF.

This chain links TRBV7-9 with TRBJ2-3, with 8 bases fitting TRBD1. Germline V CDR1 and CDR2: SEHNR, FQNEAQ (reference sequence). The V and J ends lost 5 bases and 2 bases, in that order; junction bases with no gene match: 9. This CDR3 contains 16 residues. The CDR3 reads CASSTPTGVNTDTQYF. Written as DNA, the CDR3 is TGTGCCAGCAGCACTCCGACAGGGGTAAACACAGATACGCAGTATTTT. Full variable domain (rest looked up from reference TRBV7-9 and TRBJ2-3): DTGVSQNPRHKITKRGQNVTFRCDPISEHNRLYWYRQTLGQGPEFLTYFQNEAQLEKSRLLSDRFSAERPKGSFSTLEIQRTEQGDSAMYLCASSTPTGVNTDTQYFGPGTRLTVL.

The chain employs TRBV7-2 and TRBJ2-3, with 9 bases that match TRBD2. The junction had 4 bases not matched to a gene; V was cut back by 4 bases and J by 2 bases. CDR1 SGHTA and CDR2 FQGNSA come from the germline V gene. There are 15 residues in the CDR3. CDR3 region: CASSSPSGNTDTQYF. The CDR3 DNA reads as TGTGCCAGCAGCTCCCCTAGCGGGAACACAGATACGCAGTATTTT. The entire variable domain, with the rest obtained from reference TRBV7-2 and TRBJ2-3, is as follows: GAGVSQSPSNKVTEKGKDVELRCDPISGHTALYWYRQSLGQGLEFLIYFQGNSAPDKSGLPSDRFSAERTGGSVSTLTIQRTQQEDSAVYLCASSSPSGNTDTQYFGPGTRLTVL.

J is TRBJ2-2 and V is TRBV5-1, with 8 bases matching TRBD1. Unmatched junction bases numbered 5, after V lost 4 bases and J lost 0 bases. This CDR3 region has 16 residues. Germline lookup yields CDR1 SGHRS and CDR2 YFSETQ. The CDR3 bases are TGCGCCAGCAGCGAAAGGACAGGGACGAACACCGGGGAGCTGTTTTTT. It translates to CASSERTGTNTGELFF. The whole variable domain, remainder taken from reference TRBV5-1 and TRBJ2-2, is KAGVTQTPRYLIKTRGQQVTLSCSPISGHRSVSWYQQTPGQGLQFLFEYFSETQRNKGNFPGRFSGRQFSNSRSEMNVSTLELGDSALYLCASSERTGTNTGELFFGEGSRLTVL.

V is TRBV6-4 and J is TRBJ2-2; D is undetermined. Per the germline V gene, CDR1 is MRHNA and CDR2 is SNTAGT. This CDR3 has 13 residues. Trimming cost V 8 bases and J 0 bases, with 7 bases left between them. As DNA, the CDR3 is TGTGCCAGCTCTACTACGAACACCGGGGAGCTGTTTTTT. Amino acid sequence: CASSTTNTGELFF.

The V and J genes are TRBV4-3 and TRBJ1-5; maybe TRBD1 (6 bases). Germline CDR1 is LGHNA and CDR2 is YSLEER. The ends were cut back, 3 bases at V and 9 bases at J, with 18 bases in the middle. The CDR3 loop spans 15 amino acids. The CDR3 region is CASSQDSQQGWPQHF. In DNA form, the CDR3 reads TGCGCCAGCAGCCAGGATAGCCAACAGGGCTGGCCCCAGCATTTT.

This clone was detected only once. V usage is TRBV7-9 and J usage is TRBJ2-7; D perhaps matches TRBD2 (5 bases). The germline gives CDR1 SEHNR, CDR2 FQNEAQ (reference sequence). V dropped 5 bases and J dropped 2 bases, with 19 bases sitting between them. This CDR3 contains 16 residues. The CDR3 spells CASSLNTGLKAYEQYF. CDR3 DNA: TGTGCCAGCAGCCTTAATACCGGACTTAAGGCCTACGAGCAGTACTTC.

J is TRBJ1-2 and V is TRBV5-1, with 9 bases aligning to TRBD1. The CDR3 has 13 amino acids. The V and J ends lost 4 bases and 7 bases, in that order; junction bases with no gene match: 5. Per germline, CDR1 SGHRS and CDR2 YFSETQ. This chain's CDR3 is CASSDTGGSGYTF. In nucleotides, the CDR3 is TGCGCCAGCAGCGACACAGGGGGCTCTGGCTACACCTTC.

This chain connects TRBV6-2 or TRBV6-3 to TRBJ1-1; D gene uncertain. CDR1 and CDR2 (germline): MNHEY, SVGEGT. Trimming removed 2 bases at V and 4 bases at J, with 14 bases between. This CDR3 comprises 15 residues. The CDR3 nucleotides are TGTGCCAGCAGTTACCCCCTAGCTCGGGGCACTGAAGCTTTCTTT. Its protein product is CASSYPLARGTEAFF.

This chain links TRBV6-1 with TRBJ2-7; either TRBD1 or TRBD2 may supply D (6 bases each). Per germline, CDR1 MNHNS and CDR2 SASEGT. V lost 1 base, J lost 0 bases, and 10 bases lay in between. This CDR3 comprises 15 residues. The CDR3: CASSEVGGSSYEQYF. CDR3 bases: TGTGCCAGCAGTGAAGTAGGGGGGAGCTCCTACGAGCAGTACTTC.

This chain uses TRBV7-2 with TRBJ2-7, with TRBD2 matching over 7 bases. CDR1 is SGHTA and CDR2 is FQGNSA in the germline V gene. V gave up 5 bases and J gave up 7 bases; unmatched junction bases: 2. The CDR3 has 11 amino acids. CDR3 sequence reads: CASSASGEQYF. The DNA of the CDR3 is TGTGCCAGCAGCGCTAGCGGAGAGCAGTACTTC.

CDR3 DNA: TGTGCCAGCTCACCTGGTAGCTTCGCGGGGATACCCCTCGGCAATGAGCAGTTCTTC. Encoded protein: CASSPGSFAGIPLGNEQFF. This chain links TRBV18 with TRBJ2-1; maybe TRBD2 (6 bases). Germline CDR1 KGHSH, CDR2 LQKENI. Trimming shortened V by 3 bases and J by 6 bases, and 27 bases separated the two germline ends. The CDR3 is 19 residues long.

The V and J genes are TRBV30 and TRBJ1-5, with TRBD1 as a possible D gene (6 bases). Germline V CDR1 and CDR2: GTSNPN, SVGIG (reference sequence). Trimming removed 3 bases at V and 4 bases at J, with 10 bases between. There are 13 residues in the CDR3. CDR3 in DNA: TGTGCCTGGAGCCCGGACAGAAATCAGCCCCAGCATTTT. Its translation is CAWSPDRNQPQHF. Based on the CDR3 plus reference TRBV30 and TRBJ1-5, the full variable domain is SQTIHQWPATLVQPVGSPLSLECTVEGTSNPNLYWYRQAAGRGLQLLFYSVGIGQISSEVPQNLSASRPQDRQFILSSKKLLLSDSGFYLCAWSPDRNQPQHFGDGTRLSIL.

This clone showed up just once. V is TRBV28 and J is TRBJ2-7; 9 bases line up with TRBD2. Unmatched junction bases numbered 1, after V lost 2 bases and J lost 2 bases. Germline V CDR1 and CDR2: MDHEN, SYDVKM. The CDR3 is made up of 14 amino acids. The CDR3, as DNA: TGTGCCAGCAGTTTAAGACTAGCGGCCTACGAGCAGTACTTC. This encodes CASSLRLAAYEQYF.

As regards this clone: At the DNA level, this CDR3 is encoded by other sequences in the same sample as well. V usage is TRBV4-3 and J usage is TRBJ2-7, with 9 bases that match TRBD2. Germline values: CDR1 LGHNA, CDR2 YSLEER. Trimming removed 3 bases from V and 3 bases from J; junction bases left unmatched: 6. There are 15 residues in the CDR3. The CDR3 here is CASSQETSGGYEQYF. The CDR3 DNA sequence: TGCGCCAGCAGCCAGGAGACTAGCGGAGGCTACGAGCAGTACTTC.

The chain employs TRBV18 and TRBJ1-2, with a possible D match to TRBD1 (5 bases). The V end was cut by 3 bases, the J end by 3 bases, with 17 bases between. This CDR3 is built from 16 residues. CDR1 and CDR2 from the germline V gene are KGHSH and LQKENI. The CDR3 reads CASSPTGRPGDYGYTF. The CDR3 DNA reads as TGTGCCAGCTCACCTACAGGCCGACCTGGGGACTATGGCTACACCTTC.

The chain is built from TRBV7-2 and TRBJ2-1, with TRBD2 identical over 8 bases. Unmatched junction bases numbered 8, after V lost 5 bases and J lost 8 bases. CDR3 size: 14 residues. Germline V gives CDR1 SGHTA, CDR2 FQGNSA. The CDR3, as DNA: TGTGCCAGCAGCCCGGGGGGGGCTAAGTATGAGCAGTTCTTC. As protein: CASSPGGAKYEQFF. The complete variable domain, with remaining parts taken from reference TRBV7-2 and TRBJ2-1, reads GAGVSQSPSNKVTEKGKDVELRCDPISGHTALYWYRQSLGQGLEFLIYFQGNSAPDKSGLPSDRFSAERTGGSVSTLTIQRTQQEDSAVYLCASSPGGAKYEQFFGPGTRLTVL.

Concerning this clone itself: The junction differs from germline at one of its ends, possibly a read error. The rearrangement joins TRBV19 to TRBJ1-2, with a tentative D call TRBD1 (6 bases). This CDR3 is 12 amino acids long. Germline CDR1 and CDR2: LNHDA and SQIVND (reference sequence). The CDR3 sequence is CASGGGYSPLFF. Here the CDR3 DNA reads TGTGCCAGTGGGGGCGGTTACAGCCCGCTTTTCTTC.

The V call is TRBV30, the J call TRBJ2-2, with unresolved D. Germline CDR1 is GTSNPN and CDR2 is SVGIG (reference sequence). This CDR3 region has 11 residues. The V and J ends lost 2 bases and 7 bases respectively, with 5 bases between them. As DNA, the CDR3 is TGTGCCTGGAGTTTAGGCGGGGAGCTGTTTTTT. Translated: CAWSLGGELFF.

This chain uses TRBV19 with TRBJ1-6; 8 positions match TRBD1. The J segment lost 10 bases and the V segment lost 4 bases, leaving 9 bases of the junction unmatched. The CDR3 runs 15 residues. Per germline, CDR1 LNHDA and CDR2 SQIVND (reference sequence). The CDR3 DNA sequence: TGTGCCAGTAGTACCCGGACAGGGACAAGCTCACCCCTCCACTTT. It specifies CASSTRTGTSSPLHF.

V is TRBV27 and J is TRBJ2-1; D perhaps matches TRBD1 (6 bases). V was shortened by 3 bases and J by 2 bases, with 11 bases between the two germline ends. Germline assignment: CDR1 MNHEY and CDR2 SMNVEV (reference sequence). The CDR3 loop spans 15 amino acids. CDR3 nucleotides: TGTGCCAGCAGTTTCTCCAGGGACACCTACAATGAGCAGTTCTTC. Translating it yields CASSFSRDTYNEQFF.

The CDR3 loop is CASSPGQEHYEQYF. The CDR3 DNA is TGTGCCAGCTCACCTGGGCAGGAACACTACGAGCAGTACTTC. The chain couples TRBV18 to TRBJ2-7; unclear D gene. V lost 3 bases and J 3 bases, leaving 12 bases between the germline ends. CDR1 is KGHSH and CDR2 is LQKENI in the germline V gene. The CDR3 is 14 amino acids. Full variable domain (remainder filled in from reference TRBV18 and TRBJ2-7): NAGVMQNPRHLVRRRGQEARLRCSPMKGHSHVYWYRQLPEEGLKFMVYLQKENIIDESGMPKERFSAEFPKEGPSILRIQQVVRGDSAAYFCASSPGQEHYEQYFGPGTRLTVT.

This sequence joins TRBV11-2 and TRBJ1-2, with D tentatively TRBD1 (6 bases). The CDR3 is made up of 16 amino acids. CDR1 SGHAT and CDR2 FQNNGV come from the germline V gene. Trimming cost V 1 base and J 4 bases, with 16 bases left between them. CDR3 protein: CASSLGRGGARYGYTF. CDR3 DNA sequence: TGTGCCAGCAGCTTAGGGCGTGGGGGCGCTCGCTATGGCTACACCTTC.

This clone has only a few counts. This sequence joins TRBV15 and TRBJ1-6, with a tentative D call TRBD1 (5 bases). The germline V gene has CDR1 LNHNV and CDR2 YYDKDF (reference sequence). V was shortened by 0 bases and J by 7 bases, with 10 bases between the two germline ends. There are 15 residues in the CDR3. The CDR3 is CATSRDREGNSPLHF. The CDR3 bases are TGTGCCACCAGCAGAGATCGGGAGGGGAATTCACCCCTCCACTTT. Supplemented by reference TRBV15 and TRBJ1-6, the full variable domain reads DAMVIQNPRYQVTQFGKPVTLSCSQTLNHNVMYWYQQKSSQAPKLLFHYYDKDFNNEADTPDNFQSRRPNTSFCFLDIRSPGLGDTAMYLCATSRDREGNSPLHFGNGTRLTVT.

The J gene is TRBJ1-4, the V gene TRBV3-1 (or the pseudogene TRBV3-2); D is uncertain. Germline V gene lookup returns CDR1 LGHDT and CDR2 YNNKEL (reference sequence). V was shortened by 0 bases and J by 3 bases, with 2 bases between the two germline ends. This CDR3 spans 13 amino acids. The CDR3 sequence: CASSQEPNEKLFF. The CDR3 DNA reads as TGTGCCAGCAGCCAAGAGCCTAATGAAAAACTGTTTTTT.

This chain connects TRBV3-1 (or the pseudogene TRBV3-2) to TRBJ2-7; TRBD2 might be the D (5 bases). CDR1 and CDR2 (germline): LGHDT, YNNKEL (reference sequence). V was shortened by 3 bases and J by 7 bases, with 10 bases between the two germline ends. This CDR3 has 12 residues. This CDR3 is CASSQGSGEQYF. The CDR3 nucleotides are TGTGCCAGCAGCCAGGGGAGTGGGGAGCAGTACTTC.

This chain joins TRBV28 and TRBJ2-2, with TRBD2 as a possible D gene (6 bases). The ends were cut back, 4 bases at V and 0 bases at J, with 9 bases in the middle. Per the germline V gene, CDR1 is MDHEN and CDR2 is SYDVKM. The CDR3 length is 15 residues. The CDR3 is CASSYRDSNTGELFF. The CDR3 DNA follows: TGTGCCAGCAGTTACCGGGACTCGAACACCGGGGAGCTGTTTTTT.

The genes are TRBV7-9 and TRBJ2-7; 12 bases fit TRBD2. The CDR3 is 14 residues long. Germline CDR1 reads SEHNR; CDR2 reads FQNEAQ (reference sequence). The J segment lost 6 bases and the V segment lost 5 bases, leaving 5 bases of the junction unmatched. CDR3 sequence (DNA): TGTGCCAGCAGCACGACTAGCGGGAGCTCCGAGCAGTACTTC. Its translation is CASSTTSGSSEQYF. Supplemented by reference TRBV7-9 and TRBJ2-7, the full variable domain reads DTGVSQNPRHKITKRGQNVTFRCDPISEHNRLYWYRQTLGQGPEFLTYFQNEAQLEKSRLLSDRFSAERPKGSFSTLEIQRTEQGDSAMYLCASSTTSGSSEQYFGPGTRLTVT.

The CDR3 DNA reads as TGTGCCTGGAGTCTAAACTCAGCGGGCACAGATACGCAGTATTTT. It is translated as CAWSLNSAGTDTQYF. V is TRBV30 and J is TRBJ2-3; weak D call: TRBD2 (5 bases). V was trimmed by 2 bases and J by 1 base, leaving 13 bases between them. CDR3 size: 15 residues. CDR1 is GTSNPN, CDR2 SVGIG, per germline (reference sequence).

The chain combines TRBV5-4 with TRBJ2-1, with TRBD1 matching over 9 bases. The CDR3 totals 15 residues. Germline V gene lookup returns CDR1 SGHNT and CDR2 YYREEE (reference sequence). The V and J ends lost 4 bases and 2 bases, in that order; junction bases with no gene match: 4. The CDR3 reads CASSPDRGTYNEQFF. Written as DNA, the CDR3 is TGTGCCAGCAGCCCTGACAGGGGGACCTACAATGAGCAGTTCTTC.

The gene calls are TRBV29-1 and TRBJ2-7; 9 nucleotides match TRBD1. CDR3 size: 13 residues. The germline gives CDR1 SQVTM, CDR2 ANQGSEA. V gave up 6 bases and J gave up 2 bases; unmatched junction bases: 5. The chain's CDR3 is CSVMTGGTYEQYF. The DNA of the CDR3 is TGCAGCGTGATGACAGGGGGAACCTACGAGCAGTACTTC.